One TCR beta chain is described in this entry. Only in-frame clones appear in the TCRdb table, and some are missing; sequencing was by immunoSEQ multiplex PCR. The sample lists almost 95,000 clones; about nine tenths were seen once. The data originate from a study of control samples from healthy donors and cancer patients. Germline CDR1 is SGHTA and CDR2 is FQGNSA. V was cut by 1 base and J by 5 bases, with 11 bases left in between. The CDR3 runs 15 residues. This TCR was sampled from a woman aged 18-35 years in good health. V and J are TRBV7-2 and TRBJ1-4; perhaps TRBD1 as D (5 bases). The sequenced material came from blood. This chain's CDR3 is CASSLEQVPNEKLFF. The CDR3, as DNA: TGTGCCAGCAGCTTAGAACAGGTCCCCAATGAAAAACTGTTTTTT.